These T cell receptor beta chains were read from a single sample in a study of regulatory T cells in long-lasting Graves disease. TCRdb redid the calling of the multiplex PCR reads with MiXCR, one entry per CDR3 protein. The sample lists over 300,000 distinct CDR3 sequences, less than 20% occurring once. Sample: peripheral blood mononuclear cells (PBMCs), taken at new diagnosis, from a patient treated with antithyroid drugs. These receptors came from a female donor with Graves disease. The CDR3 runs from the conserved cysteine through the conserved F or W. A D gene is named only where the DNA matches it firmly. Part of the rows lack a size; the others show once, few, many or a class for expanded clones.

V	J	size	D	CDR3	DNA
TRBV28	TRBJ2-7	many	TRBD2	CASRGLAGEGGYEQYF	TGTGCCAGCAGGGGACTAGCGGGAGAAGGCGGCTACGAGCAGTACTTC
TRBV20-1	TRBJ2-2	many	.	CSARDNEQTGELFF	TGCAGTGCAAGGGACAACGAACAAACCGGGGAGCTGTTTTTT
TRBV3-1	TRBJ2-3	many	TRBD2	CASSLTVAGESTDTQYF	TGTGCCAGCAGCCTGACCGTAGCGGGAGAGAGCACAGATACGCAGTATTTT
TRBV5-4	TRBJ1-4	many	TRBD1	CASSLGGPGQSNEKLFF	TGTGCCAGCAGCTTGGGGGGACCGGGACAGAGTAATGAAAAACTGTTTTTT
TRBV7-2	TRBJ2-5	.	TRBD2	CASSLAIQTSGQETQYF	TGCGCCAGCAGCTTAGCCATCCAGACTAGCGGGCAAGAGACCCAGTACTTC
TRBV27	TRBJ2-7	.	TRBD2	CASSFSGDLYEQYF	TGTGCCAGCAGTTTCAGCGGGGACCTCTACGAGCAGTACTTC
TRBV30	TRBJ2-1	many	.	CAWSQHQITNNEQFF	TGTGCCTGGAGTCAACACCAAATAACAAACAATGAGCAGTTCTTC
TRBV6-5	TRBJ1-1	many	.	CASSYKPGGQLEAFF	TGTGCCAGCAGTTACAAACCGGGAGGACAGCTTGAAGCTTTCTTT
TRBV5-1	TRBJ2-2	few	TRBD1	CASSLAGTGHTGELFF	TGCGCCAGCAGCTTGGCCGGGACAGGGCACACCGGGGAGCTGTTTTTT
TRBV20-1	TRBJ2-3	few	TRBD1	CSAGETGTDTQYF	TGCAGTGCTGGAGAGACAGGGACAGATACGCAGTATTTT